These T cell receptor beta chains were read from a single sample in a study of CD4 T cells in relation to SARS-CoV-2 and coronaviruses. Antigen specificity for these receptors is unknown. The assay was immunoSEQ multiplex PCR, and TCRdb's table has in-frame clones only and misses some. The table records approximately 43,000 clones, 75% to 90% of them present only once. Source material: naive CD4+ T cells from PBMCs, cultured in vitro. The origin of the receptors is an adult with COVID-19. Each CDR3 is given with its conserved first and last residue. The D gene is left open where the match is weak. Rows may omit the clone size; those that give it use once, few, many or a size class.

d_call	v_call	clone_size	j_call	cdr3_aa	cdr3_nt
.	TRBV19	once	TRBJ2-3	CASSIGPSTDTQYF	TGTGCCAGTAGTATAGGGCCTAGCACAGATACGCAGTATTTT
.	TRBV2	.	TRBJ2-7	CASSDGPVSYEQYF	TGTGCCAGCAGTGATGGGCCAGTTTCCTACGAGCAGTACTTC
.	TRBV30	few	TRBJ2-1	CASRDSPYNEQFF	TGTGCCTCCAGGGACTCCCCCTACAATGAGCAGTTCTTC
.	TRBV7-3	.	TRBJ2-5	CASSLRNSSWETQYF	TGTGCCAGCAGCTTACGGAACAGCTCCTGGGAGACCCAGTACTTC
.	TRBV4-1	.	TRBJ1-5	CASSQGRGSGNQPQHF	TGCGCCAGCAGCCAAGGAAGGGGGTCGGGCAATCAGCCCCAGCATTTT
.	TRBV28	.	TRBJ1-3	CASTDATSWSSGNTIYF	TGTGCCAGCACCGACGCGACATCCTGGAGCTCTGGAAACACCATATATTTT
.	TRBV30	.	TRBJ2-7	CAWSVRLMGYEQYF	TGTGCCTGGAGTGTACGGCTAATGGGGTACGAGCAGTACTTC
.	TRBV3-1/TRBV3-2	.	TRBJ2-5	CASRRTAQETQYF	TGTGCCAGCAGGCGGACAGCCCAAGAGACCCAGTACTTC
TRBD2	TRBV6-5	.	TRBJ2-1	CASRRSGTNHEQFF	TGTGCCAGCAGGAGGTCCGGGACTAACCATGAGCAGTTCTTC
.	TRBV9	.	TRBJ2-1	CASSNTGTSYNEQFF	TGTGCCAGCAGCAACACCGGGACTTCCTACAATGAGCAGTTCTTC
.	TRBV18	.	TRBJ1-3	CASSSMKQESGNTIYF	TGTGCCAGCTCATCGATGAAACAGGAGTCTGGAAACACCATATATTTT
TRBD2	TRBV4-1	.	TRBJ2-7	CASSQDRAGGLEQYF	TGCGCCAGCAGCCAAGATCGAGCGGGAGGGCTCGAGCAGTACTTC
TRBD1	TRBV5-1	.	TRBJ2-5	CASSLTTGGQETQYF	TGCGCCAGCAGCTTAACGACAGGGGGGCAAGAGACCCAGTACTTC
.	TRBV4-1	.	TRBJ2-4	CASSQDRPDRVKNIQYF	TGCGCCAGCAGCCAAGATCGACCGGATCGGGTCAAAAACATTCAGTACTTC
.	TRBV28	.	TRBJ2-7	CASKVYGPTYEQYF	TGTGCCAGCAAAGTTTACGGGCCGACCTACGAGCAGTACTTC
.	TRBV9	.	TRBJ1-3	CASSFMDGYSGNTIYF	TGTGCCAGCAGCTTTATGGACGGATACTCTGGAAACACCATATATTTT
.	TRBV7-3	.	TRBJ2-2	CASSFPGGELFF	TGTGCCAGCAGCTTCCCAGGCGGGGAGCTGTTTTTT
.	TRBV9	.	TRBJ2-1	CASSVVAEGYNEQFF	TGTGCCAGCAGCGTAGTAGCGGAAGGATACAATGAGCAGTTCTTC
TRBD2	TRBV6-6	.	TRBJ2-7	CASSPYLAGGPNSYEQYF	TGTGCCAGCAGTCCCTATCTAGCGGGAGGCCCAAACTCCTACGAGCAGTACTTC
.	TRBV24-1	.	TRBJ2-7	CATSDRPATAYEQYF	TGTGCCACCAGTGATCGGCCCGCTACGGCCTACGAGCAGTACTTC
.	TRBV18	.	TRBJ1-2	CASSPWGEEEGYTF	TGTGCCAGCTCACCGTGGGGGGAAGAGGAGGGCTACACCTTC
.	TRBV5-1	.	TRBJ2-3	CASSPDPNTDTQYF	TGCGCCAGCAGCCCTGACCCTAACACAGATACGCAGTATTTT
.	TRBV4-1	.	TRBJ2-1	CASSQGNSAEQFF	TGCGCCAGCAGCCAAGGGAATAGCGCTGAGCAGTTCTTC
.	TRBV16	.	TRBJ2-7	CASSLDGSYEQYF	TGTGCCAGCAGCCTCGACGGGAGCTACGAGCAGTACTTC
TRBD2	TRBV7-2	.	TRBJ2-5	CASSPRGLAGGETQYF	TGTGCCAGCAGCCCACGGGGACTAGCGGGGGGAGAGACCCAGTACTTC
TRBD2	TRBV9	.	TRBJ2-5	CASSSQTSFETQYF	TGTGCCAGCAGCTCCCAGACTAGCTTCGAGACCCAGTACTTC
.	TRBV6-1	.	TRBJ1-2	CASIEGVPNYGYTF	TGTGCCAGCATTGAAGGGGTCCCCAACTATGGCTACACCTTC
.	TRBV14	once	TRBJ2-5	CASSSRDWYQETQYF	TGTGCCAGCAGCTCCAGGGACTGGTACCAAGAGACCCAGTACTTC
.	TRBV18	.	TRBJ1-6	CASSPDQLHNSPLHF	TGTGCCAGCTCACCGGACCAGCTCCATAATTCACCCCTCCACTTT
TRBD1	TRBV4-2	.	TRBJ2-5	CASSQDGEVGTEETQYF	TGTGCCAGCAGCCAAGATGGCGAAGTAGGGACAGAAGAGACCCAGTACTTC
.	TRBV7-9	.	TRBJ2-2	CASSEYRPRELFF	TGTGCCAGCAGCGAATACCGTCCCCGGGAGCTGTTTTTT
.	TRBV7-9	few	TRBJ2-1	CASSPQGNYNEQFF	TGTGCCAGCAGCCCACAGGGAAACTACAATGAGCAGTTCTTC
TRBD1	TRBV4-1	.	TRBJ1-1	CARPNRGHTEAFF	TGCGCCAGACCCAACAGGGGCCACACTGAAGCTTTCTTT
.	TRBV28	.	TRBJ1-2	CASSLARTVNGYTF	TGTGCCAGCAGTTTAGCCCGGACGGTGAATGGCTACACCTTC
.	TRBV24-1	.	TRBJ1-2	CATSDLYSGYTF	TGTGCCACCAGTGATTTGTACTCTGGCTACACCTTC
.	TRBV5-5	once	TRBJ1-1	CASSLQDTEAFF	TGTGCCAGCAGCTTGCAGGACACTGAAGCTTTCTTT
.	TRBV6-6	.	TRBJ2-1	CATQGVPLYSYNEQFF	TGTGCCACGCAGGGAGTTCCTCTTTACTCCTACAATGAGCAGTTCTTC
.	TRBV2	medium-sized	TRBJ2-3	CASEQGKFTPTDTQYF	TGTGCCAGCGAACAAGGGAAGTTTACCCCCACAGATACGCAGTATTTT
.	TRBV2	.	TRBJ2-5	CATTRQTQETQYF	TGTGCCACCACGCGGCAGACACAAGAGACCCAGTACTTC
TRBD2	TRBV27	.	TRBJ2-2	CASSATSGIRYTGELFF	TGTGCCAGCAGCGCGACTAGCGGGATACGGTACACCGGGGAGCTGTTTTTT
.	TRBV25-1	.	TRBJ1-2	CASSENYGYTF	TGTGCCAGCAGTGAGAACTATGGCTACACCTTC
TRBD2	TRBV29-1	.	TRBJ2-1	CSARTSGRGNEQFF	TGCAGCGCCCGAACTAGCGGGAGGGGAAATGAGCAGTTCTTC
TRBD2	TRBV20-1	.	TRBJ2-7	CSASSAGVGEQYF	TGCAGTGCTAGTTCCGCGGGAGTGGGCGAGCAGTACTTC
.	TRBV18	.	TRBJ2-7	CASSPNHSYEQYF	TGTGCCAGCTCGCCAAATCACTCCTACGAGCAGTACTTC
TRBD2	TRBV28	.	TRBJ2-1	CASRQRIVGRRSNEQFF	TGTGCCAGCAGACAGCGGATCGTCGGGAGGCGGAGCAATGAGCAGTTCTTC
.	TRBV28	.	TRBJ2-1	CASRGPAVVGEQFF	TGTGCCAGCAGGGGACCCGCTGTCGTGGGTGAGCAGTTCTTC